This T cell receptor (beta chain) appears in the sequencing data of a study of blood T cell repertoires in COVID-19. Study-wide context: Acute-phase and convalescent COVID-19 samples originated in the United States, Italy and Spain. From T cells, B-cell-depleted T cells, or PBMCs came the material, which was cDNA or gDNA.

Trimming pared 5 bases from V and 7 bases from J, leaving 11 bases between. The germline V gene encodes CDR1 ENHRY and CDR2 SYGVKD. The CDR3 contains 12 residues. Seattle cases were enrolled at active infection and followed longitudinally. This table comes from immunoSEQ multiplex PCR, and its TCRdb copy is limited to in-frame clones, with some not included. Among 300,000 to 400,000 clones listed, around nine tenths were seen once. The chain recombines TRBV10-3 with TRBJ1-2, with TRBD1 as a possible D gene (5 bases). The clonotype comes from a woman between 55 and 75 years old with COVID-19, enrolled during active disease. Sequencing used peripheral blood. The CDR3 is CAISSSTGGYTF. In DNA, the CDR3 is TGTGCCATCAGTAGTAGCACAGGTGGCTACACCTTC.